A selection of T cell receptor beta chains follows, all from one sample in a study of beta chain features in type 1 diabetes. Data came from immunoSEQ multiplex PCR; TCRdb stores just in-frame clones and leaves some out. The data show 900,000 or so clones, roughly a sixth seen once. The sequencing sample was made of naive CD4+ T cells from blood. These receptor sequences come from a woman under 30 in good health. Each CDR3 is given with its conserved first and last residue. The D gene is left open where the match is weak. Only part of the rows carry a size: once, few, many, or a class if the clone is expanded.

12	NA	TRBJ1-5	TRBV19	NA	CASTFGNQPQHF	TGTGCCAGTACGTTCGGCAATCAGCCCCAGCATTTT
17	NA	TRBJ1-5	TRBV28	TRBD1	CASRLGPGTGTDQPQHF	TGTGCCAGCAGGTTAGGCCCGGGGACAGGGACCGATCAGCCCCAGCATTTT
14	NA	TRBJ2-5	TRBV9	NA	CASSVGSSQETQYF	TGTGCCAGCAGCGTAGGCTCGAGCCAAGAGACCCAGTACTTC
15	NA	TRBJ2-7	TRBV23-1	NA	CASSQSPGLDYEQYF	TGCGCCAGCAGTCAATCCCCCGGGCTAGACTACGAGCAGTACTTC
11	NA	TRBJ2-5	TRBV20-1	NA	CSGLKQETQYF	TGCAGTGGCCTAAAACAAGAGACCCAGTACTTC
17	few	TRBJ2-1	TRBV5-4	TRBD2	CASSRPGGTSGSNEQFF	TGTGCCAGCAGCCGTCCGGGAGGGACTAGCGGGAGTAATGAGCAGTTCTTC
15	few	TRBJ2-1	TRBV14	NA	CASSPSGGSLDEQFF	TGTGCCAGCAGCCCCTCTGGGGGGAGTTTAGATGAGCAGTTCTTC
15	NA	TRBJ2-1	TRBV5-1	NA	CASSSGQGIYNEQFF	TGCGCCAGCAGCTCGGGGCAGGGAATATACAATGAGCAGTTCTTC
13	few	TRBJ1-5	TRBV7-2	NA	CASSGMVGQPQHF	TGTGCCAGCAGCGGTATGGTCGGTCAGCCCCAGCATTTT
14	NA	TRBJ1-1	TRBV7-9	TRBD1	CASSSQGMNTEAFF	TGTGCCAGCAGCTCACAGGGGATGAACACTGAAGCTTTCTTT
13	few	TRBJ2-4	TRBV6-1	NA	CASRGDPVDIQYF	TGTGCCAGCAGGGGGGACCCCGTTGACATTCAGTACTTC
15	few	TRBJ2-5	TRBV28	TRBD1	CASSLGDRGRETQYF	TGTGCCAGCAGTTTAGGGGACAGGGGGCGGGAGACCCAGTACTTC
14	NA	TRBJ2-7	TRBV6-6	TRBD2	CASSRMTSAYEQYF	TGTGCCAGCAGCCGCATGACTAGCGCCTACGAGCAGTACTTC
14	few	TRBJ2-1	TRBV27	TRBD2	CARTLAGGPDEQFF	TGTGCCAGGACGCTAGCGGGAGGGCCCGATGAGCAGTTCTTC
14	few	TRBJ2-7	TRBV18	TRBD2	CASSPGRGIYEQYF	TGTGCCAGCTCACCGGGGCGGGGGATCTACGAGCAGTACTTC
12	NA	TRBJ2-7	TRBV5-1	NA	CASSGSGYEQYF	TGCGCCAGCAGCGGTAGCGGCTACGAGCAGTACTTC
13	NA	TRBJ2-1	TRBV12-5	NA	CASGSTSYNEQFF	TGTGCTAGTGGTTCCACTTCCTACAATGAGCAGTTCTTC
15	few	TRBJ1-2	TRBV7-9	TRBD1	CASSRGTGGSYGYTF	TGTGCCAGCAGCCGCGGGACAGGGGGCAGCTATGGCTACACCTTC
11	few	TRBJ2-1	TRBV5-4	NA	CASSLDYEQFF	TGTGCCAGCAGCTTGGATTATGAGCAGTTCTTC
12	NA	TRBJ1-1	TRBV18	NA	CASSPLRSEAFF	TGTGCCAGCTCACCACTACGCAGTGAAGCTTTCTTT
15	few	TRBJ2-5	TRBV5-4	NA	CASSPQGRSEETQYF	TGTGCCAGCAGCCCCCAGGGGCGGTCGGAAGAGACCCAGTACTTC
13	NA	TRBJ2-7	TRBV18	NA	CASSPRREYEQYF	TGTGCCAGCTCCCCCCGCAGGGAGTACGAGCAGTACTTC
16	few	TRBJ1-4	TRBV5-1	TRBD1	CASSLTGQGDNEKLFF	TGCGCCAGCAGCCTAACGGGACAGGGCGATAATGAAAAACTGTTTTTT
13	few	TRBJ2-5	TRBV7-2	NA	CASRLDVGETQYF	TGTGCCAGCAGGTTAGATGTCGGCGAGACCCAGTACTTC
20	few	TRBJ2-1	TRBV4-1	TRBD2	CASSQATSGRFPSSYNEQFF	TGCGCCAGCAGCCAAGCGACTAGCGGGAGGTTCCCCAGCTCCTACAATGAGCAGTTCTTC
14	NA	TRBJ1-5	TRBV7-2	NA	CASSYGTSNQPQHF	TGTGCCAGCAGCTACGGGACCAGCAATCAGCCCCAGCATTTT
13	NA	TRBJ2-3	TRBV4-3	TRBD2	CASSERGGDTQYF	TGCGCCAGCAGCGAACGGGGGGGAGATACGCAGTATTTT
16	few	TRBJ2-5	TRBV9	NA	CASSVAGGGIQETQYF	TGTGCCAGCAGCGTAGCGGGTGGGGGGATCCAAGAGACCCAGTACTTC
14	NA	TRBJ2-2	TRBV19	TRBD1	CAIKGQGLAGELFF	TGTGCCATTAAGGGACAGGGGTTAGCCGGGGAGCTGTTTTTT
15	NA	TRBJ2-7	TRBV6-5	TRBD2	CASSIQLAGTYEQYF	TGTGCCAGCAGTATCCAACTAGCGGGAACCTACGAGCAGTACTTC
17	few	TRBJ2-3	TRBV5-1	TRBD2	CASSWMGLAGNTDTQYF	TGCGCCAGCAGCTGGATGGGACTAGCGGGAAACACAGATACGCAGTATTTT
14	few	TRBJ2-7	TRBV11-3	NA	CASSPRNGMGEQYF	TGTGCCAGCAGCCCCCGGAACGGGATGGGAGAGCAGTACTTC
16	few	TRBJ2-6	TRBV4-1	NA	CASSEGFRSGANVLTF	TGCGCCAGCAGCGAGGGTTTTAGGTCTGGGGCCAACGTCCTGACTTTC
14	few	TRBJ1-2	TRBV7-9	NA	CASSSGSYTYGYTF	TGTGCCAGCAGCTCCGGGTCCTACACCTATGGCTACACCTTC
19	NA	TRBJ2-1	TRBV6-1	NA	CASSAALTWSISSYNEQFF	TGTGCCAGCAGTGCGGCCCTCACCTGGTCAATCAGCTCCTACAATGAGCAGTTCTTC
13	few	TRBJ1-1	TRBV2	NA	CASSDRGTTEAFF	TGTGCCAGCAGTGATCGGGGGACCACTGAAGCTTTCTTT
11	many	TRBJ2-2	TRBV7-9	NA	CASSLAGELFF	TGTGCCAGCAGCTTAGCCGGGGAGCTGTTTTTT
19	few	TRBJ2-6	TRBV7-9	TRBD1	CASRRPGTDLMGGANVLTF	TGTGCCAGCAGGAGGCCCGGGACAGACTTGATGGGAGGGGCCAACGTCCTGACTTTC
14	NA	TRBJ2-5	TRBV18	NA	CASSPPGTQETQYF	TGTGCCAGCTCACCCCCGGGTACACAAGAGACCCAGTACTTC
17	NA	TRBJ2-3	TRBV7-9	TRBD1	CASSLATNRGRADTQYF	TGTGCCAGCAGCTTGGCCACAAACAGGGGACGGGCAGATACGCAGTATTTT
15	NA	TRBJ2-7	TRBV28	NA	CASSLADYSSYEQYF	TGTGCCAGCAGTTTAGCTGACTACAGCTCCTACGAGCAGTACTTC
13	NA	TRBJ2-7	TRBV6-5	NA	CASSVAGVYEQYF	TGTGCCAGCAGTGTGGCAGGGGTCTACGAGCAGTACTTC
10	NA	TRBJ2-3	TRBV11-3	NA	CARSTDTQYF	TGTGCCAGATCCACAGATACGCAGTATTTT
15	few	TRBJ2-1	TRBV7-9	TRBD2	CASSTAGVARRGPFF	TGTGCCAGCAGCACCGCGGGGGTGGCCAGACGGGGTCCGTTCTTC
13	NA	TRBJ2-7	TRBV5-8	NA	CASSLPGGYEQYF	TGTGCCAGCAGCTTGCCGGGTGGGTACGAGCAGTACTTC
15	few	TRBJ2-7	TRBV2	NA	CASSERARFSYEQYF	TGTGCCAGCAGTGAACGGGCGCGGTTCTCCTACGAGCAGTACTTC
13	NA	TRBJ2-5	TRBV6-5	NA	CASSLAGRETQYF	TGTGCCAGCAGTCTTGCTGGCAGGGAGACCCAGTACTTC
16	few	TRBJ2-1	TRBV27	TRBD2	CASSRVWTSGMYEQFF	TGTGCCAGCAGTAGGGTCTGGACTAGCGGGATGTATGAGCAGTTCTTC
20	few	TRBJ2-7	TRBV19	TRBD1	CASSAGRPRDREIRTYEQYF	TGTGCCAGTAGCGCTGGCAGACCACGGGACAGGGAAATTAGAACCTACGAGCAGTACTTC
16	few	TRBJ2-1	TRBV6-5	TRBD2	CASSWSSGRVWNEQFF	TGTGCCAGCAGTTGGTCTAGCGGGAGGGTTTGGAATGAGCAGTTCTTC
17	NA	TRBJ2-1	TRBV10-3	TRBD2	CAISEMGSGSSYNEQFF	TGTGCCATCAGTGAAATGGGAAGCGGGAGCTCCTACAATGAGCAGTTCTTC
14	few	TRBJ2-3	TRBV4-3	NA	CASSQDHTTDTQYF	TGCGCCAGCAGCCAAGATCACACCACAGATACGCAGTATTTT
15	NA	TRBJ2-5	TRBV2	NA	CAREAAREFDETQYF	TGTGCCAGAGAGGCAGCTAGAGAGTTTGATGAGACCCAGTACTTC